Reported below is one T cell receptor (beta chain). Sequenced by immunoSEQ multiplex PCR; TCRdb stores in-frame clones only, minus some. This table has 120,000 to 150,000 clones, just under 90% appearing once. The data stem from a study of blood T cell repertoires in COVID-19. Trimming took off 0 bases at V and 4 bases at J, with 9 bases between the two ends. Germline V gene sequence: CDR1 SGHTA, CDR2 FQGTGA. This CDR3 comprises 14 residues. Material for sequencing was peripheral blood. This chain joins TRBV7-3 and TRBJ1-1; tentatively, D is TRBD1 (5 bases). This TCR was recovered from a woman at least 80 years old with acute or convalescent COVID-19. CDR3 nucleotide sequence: TGTGCCAGCAGCTTAACCGTAACAGGCACTGAAGCTTTCTTT. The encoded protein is CASSLTVTGTEAFF.